The 21 T cell receptor beta chains below come from one sample, sequenced in a study of T-cell memory formation after mild COVID-19. TCRdb re-called the 5' RACE reads with MiXCR, one entry per CDR3 protein. The sample includes hundreds of thousands of distinct CDR3 sequences, roughly 15% of them seen just once. Sequencing input: PBMCs or a T cell subset sorted from them (not recorded which). Receptor source: an adult woman who had mild COVID-19 (a few samples of this study predate the infection). Cell type and time point are not known.

V gene TRBV12-3 or TRBV12-4 combines with J gene TRBJ1-5; D possibly corresponds to TRBD1 (5 bases). V dropped 1 base and J dropped 7 bases, with 8 bases sitting between them. There are 13 residues in the CDR3. The CDR3 nucleotides are TGTGCCAGCAGTTTAGAGCGGGGGCAGCCCCAGCATTTT. Protein product: CASSLERGQPQHF.

The J gene is TRBJ2-7, the V gene TRBV25-1, with TRBD1 matching over 9 bases. The CDR3 contains 14 residues. V trimming: 7 bases; J trimming: 4 bases; junction bases outside the gene matches: 8. Germline values: CDR1 MGHDK, CDR2 SYGVNS. The CDR3 DNA reads as TGTGCCAGCACCGACAGGGGGAAAAAATACGAGCAGTACTTC. This gives the protein CASTDRGKKYEQYF.

This clonotype showed up just once. V is TRBV24-1 and J is TRBJ1-2; 7 bases line up with TRBD1. The V and J ends lost 3 bases and 7 bases, in that order; junction bases with no gene match: 7. The CDR3 has 14 amino acids. CDR1 is KGHDR and CDR2 is SFDVKD in the germline V gene. CDR3 sequence: CATSDTGQAGGYTF. The CDR3 nucleotides read TGTGCCACCAGTGATACTGGACAGGCCGGTGGCTACACCTTC.

In its sample, this clonotype was seen a few times. The CDR3 bases are TGTGCCATCAGTGCAGGGGGCTCAGATGAGACCCAGTACTTC. This codes for CAISAGGSDETQYF. The genes are TRBV10-3 and TRBJ2-5, with TRBD1 identical over 8 bases. CDR3 length: 14 residues. V lost 4 bases and J lost 5; bases outside the gene matches: 6. Germline assignment: CDR1 ENHRY and CDR2 SYGVKD.

In this sample, this clonotype turned up a few times. The chain couples TRBV2 to TRBJ1-4, with 8 bases matching TRBD1. There are 16 residues in the CDR3. J was trimmed by 2 bases and V by 6 bases; bases with no gene match: 8. Per the germline V gene, CDR1 is SNHLY and CDR2 is FYNNEI. The CDR3 sequence is CASSAGQGSTNEKLFF. The CDR3 coding sequence is TGTGCCAGCAGCGCAGGACAGGGAAGCACTAATGAAAAACTGTTTTTT.

In this sample, this clonotype turned up a few times. V gene TRBV7-8 combines with J gene TRBJ1-6, with TRBD1 as a possible D gene (6 bases). Germline V gene lookup returns CDR1 SGHVS and CDR2 FQNEAQ. V dropped 5 bases and J dropped 9 bases, with 17 bases sitting between them. There are 15 residues in the CDR3. The CDR3 bases are TGTGCCAGCAGCACCGACGGAGGGGGTATTTCACCCCTCCACTTT. It codes for CASSTDGGGISPLHF.

This clonotype was counted a few times. The V gene is TRBV9, the J gene TRBJ2-3; D is unresolved. The CDR3 loop spans 14 amino acids. The germline CDR1 and CDR2 sequences are SGDLS and YYNGEE. The V and J ends lost 4 bases and 1 base respectively, with 10 bases between them. The CDR3 nucleotides are TGTGCCAGCAGCCTAGAGCCAGGCACAGATACGCAGTATTTT. The encoded protein is CASSLEPGTDTQYF.

CDR3 DNA sequence: TGCGCCAGCAGCCAAGGCTCTTCTGTGGATGTGGCCAAAAACATTCAGTACTTC. Its protein product is CASSQGSSVDVAKNIQYF. J is TRBJ2-4 and V is TRBV4-3; D gene ambiguous. Germline loops: CDR1 LGHNA, CDR2 YSLEER. This CDR3 region has 18 residues. V shed 1 base and J shed 1 base, with 17 bases lying between them.

The rearrangement links TRBV3-1 to TRBJ2-3; D perhaps matches TRBD2 (7 bases). Trimming took off 1 base at V and 4 bases at J, with 12 bases between the two ends. The CDR3 totals 15 residues. Germline-derived CDR1 and CDR2 are LGHDT and YNNKEL (reference sequence). The CDR3 here is CASSQVRGAADTQYF. CDR3 sequence (DNA): TGTGCCAGCAGCCAAGTTCGGGGGGCCGCAGATACGCAGTATTTT.

This clonotype has at least ten counts. This chain uses TRBV2 with TRBJ2-5; tentatively, D is TRBD1 (5 bases). This CDR3 spans 14 amino acids. CDR1 and CDR2 (germline): SNHLY, FYNNEI. The germline V and J ends were trimmed by 6 bases and 5 bases, with 16 bases remaining between them. The CDR3 DNA sequence: TGTGCCAGCAGGGGTTCGGACAACTGGGAGACCCAGTACTTC. Amino acid sequence: CASRGSDNWETQYF.

As concerns this clonotype: A much larger clone lies a single base off, so this may be a read error. The chain employs TRBV7-2 and TRBJ2-7; D gene unclear. CDR1 is SGHTA and CDR2 is FQGNSA in the germline V gene. This CDR3 has 16 amino acids. With 4 bases removed from V and 0 bases from J, the gap between germline ends came to 16 bases. The DNA for the CDR3 is TGTGCCAGCAGCTATCTACGGCGGCATCTCTCCTACGAGCAGTACTTC. Its translation is CASSYLRRHLSYEQYF.

V usage is TRBV7-2 and J usage is TRBJ2-5, with 11 positions matching TRBD2. The CDR3 covers 15 residues. Germline CDR1 reads SGHTA; CDR2 reads FQGNSA. Germline trimming cut 2 bases from V and 5 bases from J; bases unmatched to any gene: 4. The CDR3 loop reads CASSLQASGGETQYF. CDR3 coding DNA: TGTGCCAGCAGCTTACAGGCTAGCGGGGGGGAGACCCAGTACTTC.

The chain couples TRBV20-1 to TRBJ2-1; TRBD2 matches 10 bases. The CDR3 length is 15 residues. Germline V lookup: CDR1 DFQATT, CDR2 SNEGSKA (reference sequence). J was trimmed by 9 bases and V by 1 base; bases with no gene match: 9. The CDR3 DNA is TGCAGTGCTAGAGTAGGGCTAGCGGGAGAGGGTGAGCAGTTCTTC. Translating it yields CSARVGLAGEGEQFF.

The V call is TRBV20-1, the J call TRBJ2-3; unclear D gene. The V gene's germline CDR1 is DFQATT and CDR2 SNEGSKA (reference sequence). Trimming took off 6 bases at V and 1 base at J, with 14 bases between the two ends. The CDR3 totals 14 residues. The CDR3 nucleotides read TGCAGTGCCCCGCTCGGCCGGGGCACAGATACGCAGTATTTT. The encoded protein is CSAPLGRGTDTQYF.

This clonotype has only a few counts. The chain carries TRBV6-5 and TRBJ2-1, with 9 bases aligning to TRBD2. The length of the CDR3 is 14 residues. Germline assignment: CDR1 MNHEY and CDR2 SVGAGI. The V and J ends lost 7 bases and 7 bases, in that order; junction bases with no gene match: 8. CDR3 region: CASKLGLAKNEQFF. CDR3 bases: TGTGCCAGCAAGCTGGGACTAGCAAAGAATGAGCAGTTCTTC.

This chain links TRBV12-3 or TRBV12-4 with TRBJ2-1; D might be TRBD2 (5 bases). The CDR3 has 15 amino acids. V was cut by 6 bases and J by 0 bases, with 12 bases left in between. This CDR3 is CASSRTGSSYNEQFF. The CDR3 bases are TGTGCCAGCAGCCGGACGGGAAGCTCCTACAATGAGCAGTTCTTC.

This clonotype was recorded at least ten times. The chain carries TRBV5-4 and TRBJ2-1; D not resolved. The CDR3 extends over 11 amino acids. Germline V gene lookup returns CDR1 SGHNT and CDR2 YYREEE (reference sequence). Trimming removed 4 bases at V and 10 bases at J, with 9 bases between. CDR3 sequence: CASSNFNEQFF. CDR3 DNA: TGTGCCAGCAGCAACTTTAACGAGCAGTTCTTC. The full variable domain, its missing parts supplied by reference TRBV5-4 and TRBJ2-1, is ETGVTQSPTHLIKTRGQQVTLRCSSQSGHNTVSWYQQALGQGPQFIFQYYREEENGRGNFPPRFSGLQFPNYSSELNVNALELDDSALYLCASSNFNEQFFGPGTRLTVL.

There are a few counts of this clonotype. This chain links TRBV5-1 with TRBJ2-2, with D tentatively TRBD1 or TRBD2 (6 bases each). Trimming removed 7 bases from V and 4 bases from J, with 20 bases in between. Germline loops: CDR1 SGHRS, CDR2 YFSETQ. This CDR3 region has 16 residues. The CDR3 spells CASELFSGGPTGELFF. As DNA, the CDR3 is TGCGCCAGCGAGCTTTTTTCCGGGGGCCCCACCGGGGAGCTGTTTTTT.

This clonotype was seen a handful of times. V usage is TRBV25-1 and J usage is TRBJ2-7; 9 bases are shared with TRBD1. With 6 bases clipped from V and 0 bases from J, the junction kept 9 bases outside the gene matches. The germline V gene encodes CDR1 MGHDK and CDR2 SYGVNS. This CDR3 comprises 16 residues. The CDR3 reads CASSFTGGKGSYEQYF. For the CDR3, the DNA is TGTGCCAGCAGCTTCACAGGGGGCAAGGGCTCCTACGAGCAGTACTTC.

This rearrangement joins TRBV5-5 to TRBJ2-7; possibly TRBD1 for D (6 bases). This CDR3 has 13 residues. CDR1 is SGHKS and CDR2 is YYEKEE in the germline V gene (reference sequence). Trimming stripped 1 base from V and 4 bases from J, with 9 bases between. Here the CDR3 reads CASSLWDIYEQYF. The CDR3 region has the DNA TGTGCCAGCAGCTTGTGGGACATTTACGAGCAGTACTTC.

This clonotype was counted only a few times. The chain has TRBV4-1 and TRBJ1-2; 10 bases are a match to TRBD1. CDR3 length: 16 amino acids. J was trimmed by 7 bases and V by 0 bases; bases with no gene match: 8. CDR1 and CDR2 (germline): MGHRA, YSYEKL. The DNA of the CDR3 is TGCGCCAGCAGCCAAGACGGACCGGGACAGGGGTTTGGCTACACCTTC. Encoded protein: CASSQDGPGQGFGYTF.